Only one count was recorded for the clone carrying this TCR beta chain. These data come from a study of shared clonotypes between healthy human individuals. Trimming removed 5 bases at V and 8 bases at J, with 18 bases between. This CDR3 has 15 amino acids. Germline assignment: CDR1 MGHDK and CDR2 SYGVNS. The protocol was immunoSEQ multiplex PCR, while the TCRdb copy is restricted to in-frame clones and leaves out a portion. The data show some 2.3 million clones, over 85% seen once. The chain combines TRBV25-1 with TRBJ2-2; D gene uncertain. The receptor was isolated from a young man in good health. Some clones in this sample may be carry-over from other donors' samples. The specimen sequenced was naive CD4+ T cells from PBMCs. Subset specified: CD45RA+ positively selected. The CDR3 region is CASSPRGALRGELFF. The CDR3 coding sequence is TGTGCCAGCAGTCCGCGTGGTGCCTTGAGGGGGGAGCTGTTTTTT.